The clone carrying this TCR beta chain was seen only a few times. Its target is unknown. TCRdb re-called the PCR reads with MiXCR. The sample lists approximately 35,000 clones; 35% were seen once. This sample is part of a study of metastatic and nonmetastatic thyroid tumors. Overall study context: Repertoires from blood and tumor or nodule tissue of malignant and benign thyroid patients were compared. Study-level points and caveats: Compared with benign nodules, malignant thyroid tumors were reported to have significantly higher TCR beta diversity in both blood and tumor.

The CDR3 totals 12 residues. V shed 7 bases and J shed 6 bases, with 13 bases lying between them. The germline V gene has CDR1 MNHEY and CDR2 SVGEGT. No treatment of any kind had been given to any patient before thyroid surgery. The chain is built from TRBV6-2 or TRBV6-3 and TRBJ2-7, with unresolved D. The sequence derives from a female donor with papillary thyroid cancer or a benign thyroid nodule (not recorded which). Some clones in this sample may be carry-over from other donors' samples. The sample was tumor tissue. The CDR3 sequence: CASTWRLSEQYF. In DNA, the CDR3 is TGTGCCAGCACCTGGCGTCTAAGCGAGCAGTACTTC.